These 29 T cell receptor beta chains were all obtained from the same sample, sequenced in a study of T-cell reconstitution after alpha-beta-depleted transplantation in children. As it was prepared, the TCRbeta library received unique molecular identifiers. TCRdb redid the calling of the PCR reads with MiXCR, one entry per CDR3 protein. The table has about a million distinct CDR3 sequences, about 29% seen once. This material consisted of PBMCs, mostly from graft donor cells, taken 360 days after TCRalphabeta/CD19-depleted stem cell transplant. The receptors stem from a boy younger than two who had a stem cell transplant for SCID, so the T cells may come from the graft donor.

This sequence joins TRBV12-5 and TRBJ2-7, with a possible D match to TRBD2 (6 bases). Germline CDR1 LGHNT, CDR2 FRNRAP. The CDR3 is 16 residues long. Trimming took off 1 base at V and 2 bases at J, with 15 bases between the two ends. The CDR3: CASGLDFGTATYEQYF. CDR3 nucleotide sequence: TGTGCTAGTGGTTTGGATTTCGGGACTGCGACCTACGAGCAGTACTTC.

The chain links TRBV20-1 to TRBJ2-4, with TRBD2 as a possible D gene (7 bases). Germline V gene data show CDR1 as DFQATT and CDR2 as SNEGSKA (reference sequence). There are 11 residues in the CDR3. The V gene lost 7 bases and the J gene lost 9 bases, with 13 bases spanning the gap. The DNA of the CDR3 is TGCAGTGGGAAAAGGGGGGGCATTCAGTACTTC. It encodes CSGKRGGIQYF.

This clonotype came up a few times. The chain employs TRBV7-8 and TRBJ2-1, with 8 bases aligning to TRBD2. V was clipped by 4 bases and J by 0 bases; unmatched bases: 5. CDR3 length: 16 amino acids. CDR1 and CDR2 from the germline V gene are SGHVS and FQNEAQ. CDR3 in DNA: TGTGCCAGCAGCTACCCTAGCGGGCCCTCCTACAATGAGCAGTTCTTC. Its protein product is CASSYPSGPSYNEQFF.

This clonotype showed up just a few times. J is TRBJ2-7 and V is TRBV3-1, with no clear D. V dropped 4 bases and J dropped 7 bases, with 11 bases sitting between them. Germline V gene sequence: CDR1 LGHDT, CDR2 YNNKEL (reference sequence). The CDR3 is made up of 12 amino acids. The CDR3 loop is CASSRLAGEQYF. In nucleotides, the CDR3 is TGTGCCAGCAGCCGCCTCGCCGGGGAGCAGTACTTC.

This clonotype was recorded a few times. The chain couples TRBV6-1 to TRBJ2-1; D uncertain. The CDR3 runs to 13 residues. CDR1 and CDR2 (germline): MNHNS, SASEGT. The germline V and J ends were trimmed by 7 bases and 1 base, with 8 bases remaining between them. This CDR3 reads CASNTGSYNEQFF. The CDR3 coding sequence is TGTGCCAGCAATACCGGATCCTACAATGAGCAGTTCTTC.

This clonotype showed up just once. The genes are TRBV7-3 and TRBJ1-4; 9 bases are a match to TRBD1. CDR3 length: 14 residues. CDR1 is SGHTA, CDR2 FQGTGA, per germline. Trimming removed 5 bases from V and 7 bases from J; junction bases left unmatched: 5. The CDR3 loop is CASSPDRGFEKLFF. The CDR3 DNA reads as TGTGCCAGCAGCCCGGACAGGGGCTTTGAAAAACTGTTTTTT.

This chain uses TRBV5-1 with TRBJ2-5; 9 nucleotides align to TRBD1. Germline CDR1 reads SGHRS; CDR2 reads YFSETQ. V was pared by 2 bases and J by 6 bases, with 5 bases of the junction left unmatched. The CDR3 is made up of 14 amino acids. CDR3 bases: TGCGCCAGCAGCTTTGCACAGGGGGCGAAGACCCAGTACTTC. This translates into CASSFAQGAKTQYF. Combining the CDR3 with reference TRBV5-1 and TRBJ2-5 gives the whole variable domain KAGVTQTPRYLIKTRGQQVTLSCSPISGHRSVSWYQQTPGQGLQFLFEYFSETQRNKGNFPGRFSGRQFSNSRSEMNVSTLELGDSALYLCASSFAQGAKTQYFGPGTRLLVL.

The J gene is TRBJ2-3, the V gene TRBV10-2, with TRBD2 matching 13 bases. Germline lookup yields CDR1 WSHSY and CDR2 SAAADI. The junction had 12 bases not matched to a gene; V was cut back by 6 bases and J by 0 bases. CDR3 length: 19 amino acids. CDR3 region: CASRDPKTSGGLSTDTQYF. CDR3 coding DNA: TGCGCCAGCAGGGACCCGAAGACTAGCGGGGGGCTAAGCACAGATACGCAGTATTTT.

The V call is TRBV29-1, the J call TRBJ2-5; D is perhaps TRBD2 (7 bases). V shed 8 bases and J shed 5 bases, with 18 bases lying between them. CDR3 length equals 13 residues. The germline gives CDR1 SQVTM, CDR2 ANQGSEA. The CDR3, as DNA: TGCAGCTCTAGGGCGGGGGCGGCGGAGACCCAGTACTTC. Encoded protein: CSSRAGAAETQYF.

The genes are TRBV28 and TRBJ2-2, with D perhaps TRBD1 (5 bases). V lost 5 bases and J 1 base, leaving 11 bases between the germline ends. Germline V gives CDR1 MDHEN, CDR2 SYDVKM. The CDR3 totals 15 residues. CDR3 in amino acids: CASSNVGQNTGELFF. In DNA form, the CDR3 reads TGTGCCAGCAGTAACGTCGGACAGAACACCGGGGAGCTGTTTTTT.

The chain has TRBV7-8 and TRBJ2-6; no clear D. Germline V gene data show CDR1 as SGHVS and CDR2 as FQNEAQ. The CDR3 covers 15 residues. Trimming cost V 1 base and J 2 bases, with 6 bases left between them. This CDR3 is CASSLVRTGANVLTF. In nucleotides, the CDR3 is TGTGCCAGCAGCTTAGTACGGACTGGGGCCAACGTCCTGACTTTC.

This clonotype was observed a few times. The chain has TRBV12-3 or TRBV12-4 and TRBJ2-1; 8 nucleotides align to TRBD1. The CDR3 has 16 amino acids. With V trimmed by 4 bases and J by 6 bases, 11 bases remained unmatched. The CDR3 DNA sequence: TGTGCCAGCAGTTCTAGTCGACAGGGGCTCGTCAATGAGCAGTTCTTC. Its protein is CASSSSRQGLVNEQFF.

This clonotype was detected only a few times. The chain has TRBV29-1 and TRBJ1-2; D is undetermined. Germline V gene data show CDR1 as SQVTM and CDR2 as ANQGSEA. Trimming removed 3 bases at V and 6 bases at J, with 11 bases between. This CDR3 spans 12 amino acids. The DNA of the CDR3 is TGCAGCGTTGATGGTAACAAGCATGGCTACACCTTC. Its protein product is CSVDGNKHGYTF.

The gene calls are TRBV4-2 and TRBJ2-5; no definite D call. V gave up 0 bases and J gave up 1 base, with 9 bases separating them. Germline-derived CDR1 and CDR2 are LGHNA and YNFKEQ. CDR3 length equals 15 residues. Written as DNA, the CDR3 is TGTGCCAGCAGCCAAGATTGGACGCTCCAAGAGACCCAGTACTTC. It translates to CASSQDWTLQETQYF.

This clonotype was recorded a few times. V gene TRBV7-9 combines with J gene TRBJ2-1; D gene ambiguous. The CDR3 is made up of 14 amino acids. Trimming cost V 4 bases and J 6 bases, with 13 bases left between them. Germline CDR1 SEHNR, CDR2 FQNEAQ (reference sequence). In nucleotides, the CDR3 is TGTGCCAGCAGCTACGGGCATGCCCGCAATGAGCAGTTCTTC. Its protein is CASSYGHARNEQFF.

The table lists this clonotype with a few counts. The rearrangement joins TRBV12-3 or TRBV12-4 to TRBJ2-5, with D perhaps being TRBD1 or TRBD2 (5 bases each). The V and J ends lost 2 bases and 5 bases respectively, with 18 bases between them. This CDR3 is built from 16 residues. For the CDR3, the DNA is TGTGCCAGCAGTTTAAGAGGGGCCTTGGGCGGGGAGACCCAGTACTTC. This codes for CASSLRGALGGETQYF.

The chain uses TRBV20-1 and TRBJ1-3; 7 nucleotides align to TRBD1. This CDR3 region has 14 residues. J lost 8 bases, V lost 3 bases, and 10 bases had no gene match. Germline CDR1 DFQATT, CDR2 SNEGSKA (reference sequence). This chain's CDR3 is CSARGDRVRDTIYF. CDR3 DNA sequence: TGCAGTGCTAGGGGCGACAGGGTCCGGGACACCATATATTTT.

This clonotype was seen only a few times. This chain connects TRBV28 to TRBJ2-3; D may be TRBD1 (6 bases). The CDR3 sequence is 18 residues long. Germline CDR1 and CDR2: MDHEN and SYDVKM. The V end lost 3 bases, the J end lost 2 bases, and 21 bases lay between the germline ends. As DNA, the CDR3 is TGTGCCAGCAGTTTCCTCTCCCGCAGGGGAACTTCCACAGATACGCAGTATTTT. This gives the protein CASSFLSRRGTSTDTQYF.

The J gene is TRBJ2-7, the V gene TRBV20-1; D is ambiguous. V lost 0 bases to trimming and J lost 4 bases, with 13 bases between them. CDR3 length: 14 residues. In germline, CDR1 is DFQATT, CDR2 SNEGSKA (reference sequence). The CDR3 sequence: CSARDYRSPYEQYF. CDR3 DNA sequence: TGCAGTGCTAGAGATTATCGGAGCCCTTACGAGCAGTACTTC.

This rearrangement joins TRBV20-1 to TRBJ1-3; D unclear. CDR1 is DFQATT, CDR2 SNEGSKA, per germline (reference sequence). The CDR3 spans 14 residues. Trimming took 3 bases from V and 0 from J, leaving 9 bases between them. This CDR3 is CSARVQLSGNTIYF. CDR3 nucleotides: TGCAGTGCTAGGGTACAGCTCTCTGGAAACACCATATATTTT.

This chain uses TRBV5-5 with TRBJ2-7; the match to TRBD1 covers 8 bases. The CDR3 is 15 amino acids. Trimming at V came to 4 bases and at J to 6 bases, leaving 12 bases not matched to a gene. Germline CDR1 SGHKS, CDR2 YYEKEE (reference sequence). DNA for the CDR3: TGTGCCAGCAGCGCTATACAGGGGGGTCGGGGCGAGCAGTACTTC. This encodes CASSAIQGGRGEQYF. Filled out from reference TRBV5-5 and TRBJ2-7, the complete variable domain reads DAGVTQSPTHLIKTRGQQVTLRCSPISGHKSVSWYQQVLGQGPQFIFQYYEKEERGRGNFPDRFSARQFPNYSSELNVNALLLGDSALYLCASSAIQGGRGEQYFGPGTRLTVT.

The CDR3 spells CASSPLGRGKNIQYF. The CDR3 DNA sequence: TGCGCCAGCAGCCCCCTCGGGCGGGGAAAAAACATTCAGTACTTC. The gene calls are TRBV4-3 and TRBJ2-4; possibly TRBD2 for D (6 bases). The CDR3 runs 15 residues. Germline assignment: CDR1 LGHNA and CDR2 YSLEER. The ends were cut back, 4 bases at V and 4 bases at J, with 14 bases in the middle.

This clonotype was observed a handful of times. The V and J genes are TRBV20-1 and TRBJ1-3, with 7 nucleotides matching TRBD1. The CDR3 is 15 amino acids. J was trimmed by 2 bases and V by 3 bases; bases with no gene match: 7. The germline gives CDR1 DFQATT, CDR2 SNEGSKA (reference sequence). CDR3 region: CSARRTQGTGNTIYF. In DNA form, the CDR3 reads TGCAGTGCTAGGCGGACACAGGGGACTGGAAACACCATATATTTT.

This chain's CDR3 is CASSLLGTSGLRGQYF. In DNA, the CDR3 is TGTGCCAGCAGTTTATTGGGGACTAGCGGCTTGAGGGGGCAGTATTTT. V usage is TRBV27 and J usage is TRBJ2-3; the match to TRBD2 covers 11 bases. V dropped 1 base and J dropped 11; count of bases not matched to a gene: 11. The CDR3 runs to 16 residues. Looked up from germline, CDR1 is MNHEY and CDR2 is SMNVEV (reference sequence).

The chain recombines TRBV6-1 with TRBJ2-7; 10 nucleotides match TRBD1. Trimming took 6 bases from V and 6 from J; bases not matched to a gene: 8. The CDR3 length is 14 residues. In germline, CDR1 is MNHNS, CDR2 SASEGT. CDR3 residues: CASRHRDRGGEQYF. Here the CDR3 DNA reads TGTGCCAGCAGGCACCGGGACAGGGGAGGCGAGCAGTACTTC.

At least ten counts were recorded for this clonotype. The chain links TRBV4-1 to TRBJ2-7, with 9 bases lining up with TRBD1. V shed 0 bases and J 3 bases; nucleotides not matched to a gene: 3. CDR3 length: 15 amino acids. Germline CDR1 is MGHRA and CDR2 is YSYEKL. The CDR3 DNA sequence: TGCGCCAGCAGCCAAGACGGGACAGGGTACTACGAGCAGTACTTC. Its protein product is CASSQDGTGYYEQYF.

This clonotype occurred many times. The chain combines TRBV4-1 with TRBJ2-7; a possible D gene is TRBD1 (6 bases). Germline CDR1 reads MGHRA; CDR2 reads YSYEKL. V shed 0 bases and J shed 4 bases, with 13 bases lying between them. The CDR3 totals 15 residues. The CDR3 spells CASSQDWDGQYEQYF. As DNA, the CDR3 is TGCGCCAGCAGCCAAGATTGGGACGGACAGTACGAGCAGTACTTC.

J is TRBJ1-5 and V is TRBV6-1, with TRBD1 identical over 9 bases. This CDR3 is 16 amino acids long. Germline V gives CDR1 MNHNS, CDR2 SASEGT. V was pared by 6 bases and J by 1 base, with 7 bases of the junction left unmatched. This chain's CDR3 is CASRGQGKISNQPQHF. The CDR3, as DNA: TGTGCCAGCAGAGGACAGGGGAAGATCAGCAATCAGCCCCAGCATTTT.

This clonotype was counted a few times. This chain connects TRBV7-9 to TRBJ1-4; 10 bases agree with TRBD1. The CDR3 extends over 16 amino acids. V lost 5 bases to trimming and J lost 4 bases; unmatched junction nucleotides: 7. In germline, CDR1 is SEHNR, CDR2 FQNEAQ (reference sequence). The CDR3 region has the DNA TGTGCCAGCAGCGCCGACAGGGGGCCGTTTAATGAAAAACTGTTTTTT. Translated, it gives CASSADRGPFNEKLFF. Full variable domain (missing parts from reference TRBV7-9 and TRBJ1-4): DTGVSQNPRHKITKRGQNVTFRCDPISEHNRLYWYRQTLGQGPEFLTYFQNEAQLEKSRLLSDRFSAERPKGSFSTLEIQRTEQGDSAMYLCASSADRGPFNEKLFFGSGTQLSVL.